A single T cell receptor beta chain is shown here with its context. The data were obtained in a study of PD-L1 blockade in urothelial cancer. Study at large: Dosed intravenously at 1,200 mg every 3 weeks, atezolizumab was initiated by patients around 2014. Most patients, twenty-five of 29, were males with bladder-origin cancer.

Clones were read by immunoSEQ multiplex PCR, and TCRdb kept only the in-frame ones, dropping some. Of tens of thousands of clones in the sample, about 68% were seen once. Time point: pretreatment peripheral blood. This material consisted of PBMCs, taken around atezolizumab (anti-PD-L1) treatment. This receptor was obtained from a man between 65 and 80 years old with urothelial cancer.

The CDR3 bases are TGTGCCTGGGCTCTATGGGAGGGGGAGCAGTACTTC. It specifies CAWALWEGEQYF. J is TRBJ2-7 and V is TRBV30; 7 bases line up with TRBD2. The length of the CDR3 is 12 residues. Germline CDR1 and CDR2: GTSNPN and SVGIG (reference sequence). V gave up 5 bases and J gave up 7 bases; unmatched junction bases: 8.